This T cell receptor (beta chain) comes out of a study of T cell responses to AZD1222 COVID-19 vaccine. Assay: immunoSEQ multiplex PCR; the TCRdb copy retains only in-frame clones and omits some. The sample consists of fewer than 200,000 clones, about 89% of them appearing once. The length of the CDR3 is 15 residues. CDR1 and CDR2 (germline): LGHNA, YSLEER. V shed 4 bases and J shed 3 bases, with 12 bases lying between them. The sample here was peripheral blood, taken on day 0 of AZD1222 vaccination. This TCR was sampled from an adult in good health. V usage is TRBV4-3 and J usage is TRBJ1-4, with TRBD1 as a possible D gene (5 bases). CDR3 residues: CASSPGIDSNEKLFF. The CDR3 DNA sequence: TGCGCCAGCAGCCCAGGGATTGACTCTAATGAAAAACTGTTTTTT.